The source of this TCR beta chain is a study of cytomegalovirus exposure and HLA in healthy donors. Notes on the study in general: For most TCR sequences rarity was the rule, although some public TCRs occurred in many donors. Within an earlier analysis, most TCR beta V segments proved productive either about 87% or about 30% of the time. Reports indicated that the classifier achieved high specificity and sensitivity in diagnosing cytomegalovirus status.

PCR used 60 Vbeta primers and 13 Jbeta primers. Method: immunoSEQ multiplex PCR; TCRdb's copy keeps in-frame clones and lacks some. Here the sample spans hundreds of thousands of clones, about 80% being singletons. This clone came up once. Its specificity is not known. The receptor's source is a male donor in good health and CMV-seronegative. Sequencing was carried out using PBMCs.

DNA of the CDR3: TGTGCCAGCAGTTCGGCTGGGGGCGCCTACGAGCAGTACTTC. Translation gives CASSSAGGAYEQYF. The chain uses TRBV28 and TRBJ2-7, with D tentatively TRBD1 (6 bases). Germline CDR1 is MDHEN and CDR2 is SYDVKM. Trimming removed 4 bases from V and 2 bases from J, with 12 bases in between. The CDR3 spans 14 residues.